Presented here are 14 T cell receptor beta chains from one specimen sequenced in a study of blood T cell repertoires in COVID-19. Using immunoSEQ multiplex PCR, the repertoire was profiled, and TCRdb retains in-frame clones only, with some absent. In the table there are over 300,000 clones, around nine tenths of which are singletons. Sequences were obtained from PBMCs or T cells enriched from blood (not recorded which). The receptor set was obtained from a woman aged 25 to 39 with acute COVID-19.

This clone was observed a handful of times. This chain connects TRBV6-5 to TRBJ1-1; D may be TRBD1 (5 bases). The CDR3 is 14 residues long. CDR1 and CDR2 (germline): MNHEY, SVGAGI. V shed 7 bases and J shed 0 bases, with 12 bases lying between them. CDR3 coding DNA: TGTGCCAGCATCGCAGGGCTTTTGAACACTGAAGCTTTCTTT. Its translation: CASIAGLLNTEAFF.

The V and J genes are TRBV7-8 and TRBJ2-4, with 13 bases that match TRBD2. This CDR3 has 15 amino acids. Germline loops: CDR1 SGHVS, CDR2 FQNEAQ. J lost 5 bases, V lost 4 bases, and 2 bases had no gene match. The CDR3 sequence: CASSSGLAGENIQYF. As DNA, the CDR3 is TGTGCCAGCAGCTCAGGACTAGCGGGGGAAAACATTCAGTACTTC.

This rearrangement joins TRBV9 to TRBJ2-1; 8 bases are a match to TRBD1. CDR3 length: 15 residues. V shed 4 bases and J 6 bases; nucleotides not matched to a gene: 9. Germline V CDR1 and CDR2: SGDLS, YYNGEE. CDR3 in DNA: TGTGCCAGCAGCCCCCGACAGGGGCGGGGCAATGAGCAGTTCTTC. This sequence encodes CASSPRQGRGNEQFF.

The CDR3 loop reads CASSDGQNNSPLHF. CDR3 nucleotide sequence: TGTGCCAGCAGCGACGGACAGAATAATTCACCCCTCCACTTT. The chain joins TRBV7-3 to TRBJ1-6, with D perhaps TRBD1 (6 bases). This CDR3 has 14 amino acids. CDR1 is SGHTA and CDR2 is FQGTGA in the germline V gene. Between the trimmed V and J ends, which lost 5 bases and 5 bases, there was a span of 10 bases.

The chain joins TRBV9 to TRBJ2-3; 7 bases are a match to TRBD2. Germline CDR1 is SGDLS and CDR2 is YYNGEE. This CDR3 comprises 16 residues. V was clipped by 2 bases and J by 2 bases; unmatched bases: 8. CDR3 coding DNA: TGTGCCAGCAGCGTCGCCAGCGGGGCCCTCACAGATACGCAGTATTTT. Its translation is CASSVASGALTDTQYF.

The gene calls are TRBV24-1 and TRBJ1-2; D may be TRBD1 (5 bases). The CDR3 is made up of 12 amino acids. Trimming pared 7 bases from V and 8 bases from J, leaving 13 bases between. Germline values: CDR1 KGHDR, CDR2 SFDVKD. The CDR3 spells CATSLPGGGYTF. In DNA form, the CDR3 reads TGTGCCACCAGCCTCCCGGGGGGGGGCTACACCTTC.

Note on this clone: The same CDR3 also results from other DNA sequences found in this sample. Written as DNA, the CDR3 is TGCGCCAGCAGCTTGGGACTAGCGGGGACCTACGAGCAGTACTTC. Translated: CASSLGLAGTYEQYF. The rearrangement links TRBV5-1 to TRBJ2-7, with 11 bases aligning to TRBD2. The CDR3 totals 15 residues. Trimming took 0 bases from V and 2 from J; bases not matched to a gene: 1. Germline V CDR1 and CDR2: SGHRS, YFSETQ.

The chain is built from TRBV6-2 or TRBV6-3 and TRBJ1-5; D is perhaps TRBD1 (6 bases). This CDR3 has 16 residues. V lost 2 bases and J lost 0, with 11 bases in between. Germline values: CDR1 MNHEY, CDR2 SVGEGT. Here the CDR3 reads CASSYQGRYSNQPQHF. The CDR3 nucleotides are TGTGCCAGCAGTTACCAGGGGCGATATAGCAATCAGCCCCAGCATTTT.

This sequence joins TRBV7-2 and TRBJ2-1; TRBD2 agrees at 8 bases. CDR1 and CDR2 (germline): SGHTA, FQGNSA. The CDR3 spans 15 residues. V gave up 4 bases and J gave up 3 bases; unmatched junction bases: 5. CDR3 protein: CASSSRAGDYNEQFF. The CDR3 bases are TGTGCCAGCAGCTCAAGAGCGGGGGACTACAATGAGCAGTTCTTC. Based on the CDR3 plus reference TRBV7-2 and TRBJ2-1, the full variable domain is GAGVSQSPSNKVTEKGKDVELRCDPISGHTALYWYRQSLGQGLEFLIYFQGNSAPDKSGLPSDRFSAERTGGSVSTLTIQRTQQEDSAVYLCASSSRAGDYNEQFFGPGTRLTVL.

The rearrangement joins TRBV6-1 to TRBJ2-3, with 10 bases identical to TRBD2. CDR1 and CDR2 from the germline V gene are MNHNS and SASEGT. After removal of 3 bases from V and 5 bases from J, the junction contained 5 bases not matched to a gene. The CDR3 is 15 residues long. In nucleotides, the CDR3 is TGTGCCAGCAGTGAGGGACTAGCGAGGGGAGATACGCAGTATTTT. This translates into CASSEGLARGDTQYF.

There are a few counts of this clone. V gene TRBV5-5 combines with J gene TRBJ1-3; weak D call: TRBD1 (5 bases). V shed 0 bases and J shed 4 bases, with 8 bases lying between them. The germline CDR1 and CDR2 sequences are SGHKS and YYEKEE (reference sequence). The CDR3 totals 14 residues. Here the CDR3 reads CASSLEGVGNTIYF. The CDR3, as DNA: TGTGCCAGCAGCTTGGAAGGGGTCGGAAACACCATATATTTT. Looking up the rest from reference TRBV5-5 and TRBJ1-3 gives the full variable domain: DAGVTQSPTHLIKTRGQQVTLRCSPISGHKSVSWYQQVLGQGPQFIFQYYEKEERGRGNFPDRFSARQFPNYSSELNVNALLLGDSALYLCASSLEGVGNTIYFGEGSWLTVV.

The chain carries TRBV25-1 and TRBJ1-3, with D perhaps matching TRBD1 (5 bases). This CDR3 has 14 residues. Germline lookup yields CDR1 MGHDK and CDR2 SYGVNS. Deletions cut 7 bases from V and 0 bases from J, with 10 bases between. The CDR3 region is CASTGGLSGNTIYF. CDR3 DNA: TGTGCCAGCACTGGGGGACTCTCTGGAAACACCATATATTTT.

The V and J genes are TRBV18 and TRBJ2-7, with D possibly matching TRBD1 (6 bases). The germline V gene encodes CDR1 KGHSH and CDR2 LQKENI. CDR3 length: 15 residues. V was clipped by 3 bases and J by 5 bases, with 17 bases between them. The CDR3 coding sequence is TGTGCCAGCTCACCCACGAGTCAGGGGAGCAACGAGCAGTACTTC. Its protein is CASSPTSQGSNEQYF.

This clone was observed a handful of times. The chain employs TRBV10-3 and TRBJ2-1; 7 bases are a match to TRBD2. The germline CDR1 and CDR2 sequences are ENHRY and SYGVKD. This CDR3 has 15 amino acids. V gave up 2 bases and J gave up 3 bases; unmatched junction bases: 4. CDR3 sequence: CAISEGLVSYNEQFF. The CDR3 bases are TGTGCCATCAGTGAGGGACTAGTAAGCTACAATGAGCAGTTCTTC.